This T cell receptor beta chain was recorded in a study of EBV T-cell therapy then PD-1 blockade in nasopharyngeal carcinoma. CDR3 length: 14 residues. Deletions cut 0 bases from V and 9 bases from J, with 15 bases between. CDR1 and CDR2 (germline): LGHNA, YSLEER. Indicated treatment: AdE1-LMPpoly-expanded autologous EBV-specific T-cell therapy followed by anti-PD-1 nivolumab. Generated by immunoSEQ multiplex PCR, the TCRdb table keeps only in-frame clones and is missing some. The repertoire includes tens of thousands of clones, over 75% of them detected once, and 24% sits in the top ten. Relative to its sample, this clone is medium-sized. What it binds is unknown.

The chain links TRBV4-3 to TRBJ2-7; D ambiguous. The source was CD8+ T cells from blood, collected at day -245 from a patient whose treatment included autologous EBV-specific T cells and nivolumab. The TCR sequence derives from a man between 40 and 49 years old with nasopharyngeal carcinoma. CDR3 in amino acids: CASSQDLDAKRQYF. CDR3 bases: TGCGCCAGCAGCCAAGATCTCGACGCTAAGCGGCAGTACTTC.